This TCR beta chain was identified in a study of OX40 agonist ivuxolimab in advanced cancers. Germline-derived CDR1 and CDR2 are SGDLS and YYNGEE. This CDR3 is 15 amino acids long. J gave up 6 bases and V 0 bases, and 2 bases lay outside the gene matches. Sequenced by immunoSEQ multiplex PCR; TCRdb stores in-frame clones only, minus some. The repertoire has about 71,000 clones, 86% of them found once; the top ten carry roughly 0.99%. The rearrangement links TRBV9 to TRBJ2-1; 11 bases line up with TRBD2. This TCR was sampled from an adult with an advanced solid tumor such as melanoma, head and neck, liver or kidney cancer. The sample was CD4+ or CD8+ T cells sorted from blood, taken in a trial of the OX40 agonist ivuxolimab. The CDR3 region has the DNA TGTGCCAGCAGCGTAGTACTAGCGGGAGTCAATGAGCAGTTCTTC. Amino acid sequence: CASSVVLAGVNEQFF.